A single sample is the source of the 2 T cell receptor beta chains below, sequenced in a study of patients and donors after allogeneic stem cell transplantation. MiXCR, run by TCRdb on the RT-PCR reads, gives a single entry per CDR3 protein. The data hold 150,000 to 200,000 distinct CDR3 sequences, with approximately 41% observed a single time. Sequenced sample: blood, either unsorted or a sorted T cell fraction (not recorded which). All receptors derive from a human donor who was either an allogeneic HSCT recipient or a stem cell or donor lymphocyte infusion donor (not recorded which). It is not recorded whose cells these are; they may come from a transplant donor.

The rearrangement joins TRBV7-9 to TRBJ2-3, with D unclear. Germline-derived CDR1 and CDR2 are SEHNR and FQNEAQ (reference sequence). Trimming stripped 2 bases from V and 4 bases from J, with 13 bases between. This CDR3 spans 15 amino acids. CDR3 loop: CASSLRAERSDTQYF. CDR3 sequence (DNA): TGTGCCAGCAGCTTAAGGGCAGAGAGGTCAGATACGCAGTATTTT. The full variable domain, with the rest looked up from reference TRBV7-9 and TRBJ2-3, is DTGVSQNPRHKITKRGQNVTFRCDPISEHNRLYWYRQTLGQGPEFLTYFQNEAQLEKSRLLSDRFSAERPKGSFSTLEIQRTEQGDSAMYLCASSLRAERSDTQYFGPGTRLTVL.

V usage is TRBV9 and J usage is TRBJ1-2, with D possibly matching TRBD1 (6 bases). V lost 6 bases, J lost 3 bases, and 18 bases lay in between. Looked up from germline, CDR1 is SGDLS and CDR2 is YYNGEE. The CDR3 runs to 15 residues. The CDR3 sequence: CASTEGGSPHYGYTF. For the CDR3, the DNA is TGTGCCAGCACGGAGGGGGGGTCCCCCCACTATGGCTACACCTTC.